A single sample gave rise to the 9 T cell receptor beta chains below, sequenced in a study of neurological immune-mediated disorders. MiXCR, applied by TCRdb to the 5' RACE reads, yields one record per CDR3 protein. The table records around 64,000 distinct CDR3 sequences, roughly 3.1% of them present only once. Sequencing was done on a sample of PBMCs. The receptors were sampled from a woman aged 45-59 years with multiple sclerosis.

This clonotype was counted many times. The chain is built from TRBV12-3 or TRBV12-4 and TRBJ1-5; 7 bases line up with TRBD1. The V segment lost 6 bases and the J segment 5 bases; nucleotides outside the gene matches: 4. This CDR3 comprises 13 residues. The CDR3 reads CASSGQEDQPQHF. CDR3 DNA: TGTGCCAGCAGCGGACAGGAGGATCAGCCCCAGCATTTT.

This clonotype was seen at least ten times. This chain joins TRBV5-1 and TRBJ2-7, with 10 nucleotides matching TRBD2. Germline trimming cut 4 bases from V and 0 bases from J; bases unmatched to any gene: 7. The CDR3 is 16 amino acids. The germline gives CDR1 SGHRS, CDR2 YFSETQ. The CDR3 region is CASSGRTSGSSYEQYF. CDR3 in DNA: TGCGCCAGCAGCGGCAGGACTAGCGGAAGCTCCTACGAGCAGTACTTC.

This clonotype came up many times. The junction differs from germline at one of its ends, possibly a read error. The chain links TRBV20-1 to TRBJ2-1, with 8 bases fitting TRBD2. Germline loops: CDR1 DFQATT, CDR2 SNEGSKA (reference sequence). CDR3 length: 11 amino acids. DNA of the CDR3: TGCAGTGCTAGCCCTTTAGCGGGGAGGCTATTC. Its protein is CSASPLAGRLF.

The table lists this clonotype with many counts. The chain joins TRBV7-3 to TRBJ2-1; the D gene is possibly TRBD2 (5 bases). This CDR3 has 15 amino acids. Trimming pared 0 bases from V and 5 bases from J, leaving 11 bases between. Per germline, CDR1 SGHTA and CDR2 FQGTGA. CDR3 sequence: CASSLTSGPNNEQFF. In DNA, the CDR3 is TGTGCCAGCAGCTTAACCAGCGGACCCAACAATGAGCAGTTCTTC.

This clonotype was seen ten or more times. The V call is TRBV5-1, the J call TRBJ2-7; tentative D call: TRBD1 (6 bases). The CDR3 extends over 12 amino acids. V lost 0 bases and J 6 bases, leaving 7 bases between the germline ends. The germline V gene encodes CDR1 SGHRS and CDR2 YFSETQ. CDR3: CASSLAGAEQYF. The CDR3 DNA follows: TGCGCCAGCAGCTTGGCAGGGGCCGAGCAGTACTTC. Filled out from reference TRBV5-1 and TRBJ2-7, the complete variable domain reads KAGVTQTPRYLIKTRGQQVTLSCSPISGHRSVSWYQQTPGQGLQFLFEYFSETQRNKGNFPGRFSGRQFSNSRSEMNVSTLELGDSALYLCASSLAGAEQYFGPGTRLTVT.

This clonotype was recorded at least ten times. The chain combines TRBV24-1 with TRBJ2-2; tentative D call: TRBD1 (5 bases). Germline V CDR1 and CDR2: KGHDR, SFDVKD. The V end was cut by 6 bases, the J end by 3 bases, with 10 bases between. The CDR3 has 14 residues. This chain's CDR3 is CATSSGLDTGELFF. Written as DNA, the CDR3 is TGTGCCACCAGTTCAGGGCTGGACACCGGGGAGCTGTTTTTT.

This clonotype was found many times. CDR3 nucleotides: TGTGCCAGCAGCCGTACAGGGAGCAATTCACCCCTCCACTTT. It is translated as CASSRTGSNSPLHF. The chain is built from TRBV3-1 and TRBJ1-6, with D perhaps matching TRBD1 (6 bases). The V gene lost 4 bases and the J gene lost 7 bases, with 11 bases spanning the gap. There are 14 residues in the CDR3. Germline V lookup: CDR1 LGHDT, CDR2 YNNKEL (reference sequence).

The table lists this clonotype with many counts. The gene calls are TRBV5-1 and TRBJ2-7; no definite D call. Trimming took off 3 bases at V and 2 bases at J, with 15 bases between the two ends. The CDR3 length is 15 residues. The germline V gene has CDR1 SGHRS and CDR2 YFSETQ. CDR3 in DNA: TGCGCCAGCAGCTCCGACACCATGACAACCTACGAGCAGTACTTC. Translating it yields CASSSDTMTTYEQYF.

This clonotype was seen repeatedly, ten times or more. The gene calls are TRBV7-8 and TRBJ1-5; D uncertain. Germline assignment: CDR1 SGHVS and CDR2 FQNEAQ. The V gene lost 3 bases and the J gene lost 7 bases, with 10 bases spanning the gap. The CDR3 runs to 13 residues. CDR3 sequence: CASSFSGKQPQHF. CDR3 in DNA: TGTGCCAGCAGCTTTTCGGGAAAGCAGCCCCAGCATTTT.